This T cell receptor beta chain was observed in a study of T cell responses to AZD1222 COVID-19 vaccine. Study at large: It was second doses at about 4 or about 12 weeks that were pooled.

This clone was counted a single time. V was cut by 2 bases and J by 3 bases, with 8 bases left in between. The CDR3 extends over 14 amino acids. Germline assignment: CDR1 MNHEY and CDR2 SVGAGI. Here immunoSEQ multiplex PCR was the method, and the copy in TCRdb shows in-frame clones only, minus some. Of 95,000 to 110,000 clones in the sample, roughly 91% were seen once. This rearrangement joins TRBV6-5 to TRBJ2-1; perhaps TRBD2 as D (5 bases). This specimen was peripheral blood, taken on day 0 of AZD1222 vaccination. The TCR originated in an adult in good health. The CDR3 sequence is CASSYQRNYNEQFF. The CDR3 nucleotides are TGTGCCAGCAGTTACCAGCGGAACTACAATGAGCAGTTCTTC.